The rows below give T cell receptor beta chains drawn from one sample of a study of shared clonotypes between healthy human individuals. Libraries were prepared by immunoSEQ multiplex PCR; TCRdb keeps only in-frame clonotypes and omits some of them. The sample records a few million clones, approximately 95% being singletons. The sample comprised naive CD4+ T cells from PBMCs. The receptors originated from a man aged 18 to 29 in good health. Some clones in this sample may be carry-over from other donors' samples. The CDR3 runs from the conserved cysteine through the conserved F or W. The order of the fields is J gene, V gene, D gene, clone size, CDR3 protein, CDR3 DNA. The D gene is left open where the match is weak. Clone size is shown for a subset of rows, as once, few, many or a class of expanded clone.

>TRBJ2-4|TRBV5-6|-|once
CASSLVLEVAKNIQYF
TGTGCCAGCAGCTTGGTCCTAGAGGTCGCCAAAAACATTCAGTACTTC
>TRBJ2-4|TRBV7-9|-|-
CASSLASTQNIQYF
TGTGCCAGCAGCTTAGCCAGTACGCAAAACATTCAGTACTTC
>TRBJ2-7|TRBV11-2|-|-
CASSLAGIREQYF
TGTGCCAGCAGCTTAGCGGGAATACGCGAGCAGTACTTC
>TRBJ2-3|TRBV11-3|-|-
CASSPSWQADTQYF
TGTGCCAGCAGCCCAAGCTGGCAGGCAGATACGCAGTATTTT
>TRBJ2-5|TRBV27|-|-
CASSPRQGRRIEQETQYF
TGTGCCAGCAGTCCCCGGCAGGGTAGGCGTATTGAACAAGAGACCCAGTACTTC
>TRBJ2-7|TRBV6-1|-|-
CASSEPPGRRGRGQYF
TGTGCCAGCAGTGAACCCCCGGGGCGGCGTGGCCGTGGGCAGTACTTC
>TRBJ2-2|TRBV5-1|-|-
CASSLEGTGELFF
TGCGCCAGCAGCTTGGAGGGCACCGGGGAGCTGTTTTTT
>TRBJ1-1|TRBV28|-|-
CASRGQLNTEAFF
TGTGCCAGCAGAGGACAGTTGAACACTGAAGCTTTCTTT
>TRBJ2-7|TRBV7-8|TRBD1|-
CASSLRQGIYEQYF
TGTGCCAGCAGCTTACGACAGGGGATCTACGAGCAGTACTTC
>TRBJ2-1|TRBV5-1|-|-
CASSSRWGRDEQFF
TGCGCCAGCAGCTCACGGTGGGGGAGAGATGAGCAGTTCTTC
>TRBJ1-1|TRBV10-3|TRBD1|-
CAIRRTGDAEAFF
TGTGCCATCAGAAGGACAGGGGACGCTGAAGCTTTCTTT
>TRBJ1-2|TRBV29-1|-|-
CSVGGSGYTF
TGCAGCGTTGGAGGGAGTGGCTACACCTTC
>TRBJ1-2|TRBV6-5|-|-
CASRRGGNYGYTF
TGTGCCAGCAGGAGGGGGGGAAACTATGGCTACACCTTC
>TRBJ2-2|TRBV19|TRBD1|-
CASRWDRADTGELFF
TGTGCCAGTAGATGGGACAGGGCAGACACCGGGGAGCTGTTTTTT
>TRBJ2-1|TRBV9|-|-
CASSVEGGREQFF
TGTGCCAGCAGCGTAGAGGGTGGGAGGGAGCAGTTCTTC
>TRBJ2-3|TRBV7-3|TRBD1|-
CASSFDRGGTQYF
TGTGCCAGCAGCTTCGACAGGGGGGGTACGCAGTATTTT
>TRBJ2-7|TRBV5-1|TRBD2|-
CASSLAGLAGLSYEQYF
TGCGCCAGCAGCTTGGCCGGACTAGCGGGTCTTTCCTACGAGCAGTACTTC
>TRBJ2-7|TRBV7-9|TRBD1|once
CASSLGTGGAGHLGEQYF
TGTGCCAGCAGCTTAGGGACAGGGGGCGCCGGCCATCTCGGCGAGCAGTACTTC
>TRBJ1-1|TRBV6-1|TRBD1|-
CASNRLRTGATEAFF
TGTGCCAGCAACCGACTCAGAACAGGGGCCACTGAAGCTTTCTTT
>TRBJ1-2|TRBV6-1|-|-
CASSDRNYGYTF
TGTGCCAGCAGTGACAGAAACTATGGCTACACCTTC
>TRBJ2-5|TRBV11-2|-|-
CASSPEETQYF
TGTGCCAGCAGCCCGGAAGAGACCCAGTACTTC
>TRBJ1-5|TRBV27|TRBD1|-
CASSPSPGTGGLPQHF
TGTGCCAGCAGTCCCAGCCCCGGGACAGGGGGCCTGCCCCAGCATTTT
>TRBJ1-2|TRBV5-1|TRBD1|-
CASSRDRKGDYTF
TGCGCCAGCAGTCGGGACAGGAAAGGAGACTACACCTTC
>TRBJ1-1|TRBV30|-|-
CAWGSRRDTEAFF
TGTGCCTGGGGTTCTCGCAGGGATACTGAAGCTTTCTTT
>TRBJ2-7|TRBV28|-|-
CASRGSPSYEQYF
TGTGCCAGCAGGGGGTCCCCATCCTACGAGCAGTACTTC
>TRBJ1-2|TRBV6-6|TRBD1|-
CASNPKTQDRTYGYTF
TGTGCCAGCAACCCCAAGACCCAGGACAGGACCTATGGCTACACCTTC
>TRBJ2-5|TRBV7-3|TRBD2|-
CASSRTRGETQYF
TGTGCCAGCAGCCGGACTAGGGGAGAGACCCAGTACTTC
>TRBJ1-4|TRBV19|TRBD1|-
CASRTGTGATNEKLFF
TGTGCCAGTAGAACCGGGACAGGAGCAACTAATGAAAAACTGTTTTTT
>TRBJ2-3|TRBV5-1|TRBD2|-
CASSPPGTTGDTQYF
TGCGCCAGCAGCCCGCCAGGGACTACCGGAGATACGCAGTATTTT
>TRBJ2-1|TRBV27|TRBD2|-
CASSLRGKLGGYNEQFF
TGTGCCAGCAGTCTTCGCGGGAAGTTGGGGGGGTACAATGAGCAGTTCTTC
>TRBJ1-3|TRBV7-2|-|-
CASSPRHSSGNTIYF
TGTGCCAGCAGCCCGAGACATAGCTCTGGAAACACCATATATTTT
>TRBJ1-2|TRBV20-1|-|-
CSARDNYGYTF
TGCAGTGCAAGGGATAACTATGGCTACACCTTC
>TRBJ2-1|TRBV5-1|-|-
CASRRGADNYNEQFF
TGCGCCAGCCGTAGGGGAGCGGATAACTACAATGAGCAGTTCTTC
>TRBJ2-3|TRBV2|TRBD2|-
CASSVSGGGTDTQYF
TGTGCCAGCAGTGTGAGCGGGGGAGGCACAGATACGCAGTATTTT
>TRBJ1-1|TRBV15|-|few
CATSRGMNTEAFF
TGTGCCACCAGCAGAGGAATGAACACTGAAGCTTTCTTT
>TRBJ2-1|TRBV28|TRBD2|once
CASSLQRASGYNEQFF
TGTGCCAGCAGTTTACAGCGGGCTAGCGGCTACAATGAGCAGTTCTTC
>TRBJ1-2|TRBV19|-|-
CAASTGSNYGYTF
TGTGCCGCGTCTACCGGAAGTAACTATGGCTACACCTTC
>TRBJ2-7|TRBV27|-|-
CASIRGAGGIPPEQYF
TGTGCCAGCATCAGGGGCGCGGGCGGGATCCCCCCCGAGCAGTACTTC
>TRBJ2-7|TRBV4-2|TRBD1|-
CASSQTDRTSYEQYF
TGTGCCAGCAGCCAAACGGACAGGACCTCCTACGAGCAGTACTTC
>TRBJ2-1|TRBV19|-|-
CASSIARGAYNEQFF
TGTGCCAGTAGTATAGCGCGAGGCGCCTACAATGAGCAGTTCTTC
>TRBJ2-7|TRBV28|TRBD2|-
CASSFSETVAGASYEQYF
TGTGCCAGCAGTTTTTCGGAGACGGTAGCGGGAGCCTCCTACGAGCAGTACTTC
>TRBJ2-5|TRBV7-2|TRBD2|once
CASSVSSGVQETQYF
TGTGCCAGCAGCGTGAGTAGCGGGGTCCAAGAGACCCAGTACTTC
>TRBJ1-5|TRBV29-1|-|-
CGGGNSNQPQHF
TGCGGGGGGGGAAATAGCAATCAGCCCCAGCATTTT
>TRBJ1-1|TRBV12-5|TRBD1|-
CASGNDRGRFTEAFF
TGTGCTAGTGGCAATGACAGGGGGCGTTTCACTGAAGCTTTCTTT
>TRBJ2-2|TRBV28|-|-
CASSITNTGELFF
TGTGCCAGCAGCATCACGAACACCGGGGAGCTGTTTTTT
>TRBJ1-3|TRBV30|-|-
CAWTQGISGNTIYF
TGTGCCTGGACCCAAGGGATCTCTGGAAACACCATATATTTT
>TRBJ1-5|TRBV5-8|-|once
CASSRPGNQPQHF
TGTGCCAGCAGCCGTCCGGGCAATCAGCCCCAGCATTTT
>TRBJ2-7|TRBV27|TRBD2|-
CASSLGPAGGSYEQYF
TGTGCCAGCAGTTTAGGTCCAGCGGGAGGTTCCTACGAGCAGTACTTC
>TRBJ1-1|TRBV6-1|-|-
CARRSEAFF
TGTGCCAGAAGGAGTGAAGCTTTCTTT
>TRBJ2-1|TRBV5-1|TRBD2|-
CASSLEVAGLYNEQFF
TGCGCCAGCAGCTTGGAGGTAGCGGGACTTTACAATGAGCAGTTCTTC
>TRBJ2-7|TRBV5-4|-|-
CASSFLGGKSYEQYF
TGTGCCAGCAGCTTTCTCGGCGGCAAGTCCTACGAGCAGTACTTC
>TRBJ2-4|TRBV2|-|-
CASSPLNIIQYF
TGTGCCAGCAGTCCGCTTAATATCATTCAGTACTTC
>TRBJ2-1|TRBV7-2|-|-
CASSLELLFYNEQFF
TGTGCCAGCAGCTTAGAACTCCTCTTTTACAATGAGCAGTTCTTC
>TRBJ2-5|TRBV11-2|TRBD2|once
CASSLRLAGGWQTQYF
TGTGCCAGCAGCTTACGGCTAGCGGGAGGTTGGCAGACCCAGTACTTC
>TRBJ1-6|TRBV28|TRBD1|-
CASRKTDRAYNSPLHF
TGTGCCAGCAGGAAAACGGACAGGGCCTATAATTCACCCCTCCACTTT
>TRBJ2-1|TRBV30|-|once
CALNLAGADEQFF
TGTGCCCTTAACCTGGCAGGGGCCGATGAGCAGTTCTTC
>TRBJ2-5|TRBV5-1|-|-
CASGAGIQETQYF
TGCGCCAGCGGGGCAGGGATCCAAGAGACCCAGTACTTC
>TRBJ1-5|TRBV28|TRBD1|once
CASSQWTGNLIMGQPQHF
TGTGCCAGCAGTCAATGGACAGGGAACCTCATCATGGGTCAGCCCCAGCATTTT
>TRBJ1-1|TRBV18|-|few
CASSLGRAQNTEAFF
TGTGCCAGCTCACTTGGCCGGGCGCAAAACACTGAAGCTTTCTTT